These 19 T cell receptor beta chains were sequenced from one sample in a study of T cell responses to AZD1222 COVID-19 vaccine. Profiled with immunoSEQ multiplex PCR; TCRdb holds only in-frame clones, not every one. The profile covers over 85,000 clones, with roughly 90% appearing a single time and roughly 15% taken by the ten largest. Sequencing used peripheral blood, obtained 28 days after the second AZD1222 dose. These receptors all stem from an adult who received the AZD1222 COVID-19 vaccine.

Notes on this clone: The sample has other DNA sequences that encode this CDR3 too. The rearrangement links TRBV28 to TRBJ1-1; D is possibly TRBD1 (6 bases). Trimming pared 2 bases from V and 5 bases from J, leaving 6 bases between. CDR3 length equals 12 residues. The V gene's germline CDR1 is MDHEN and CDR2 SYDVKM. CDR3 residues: CASSLQGTEAFF. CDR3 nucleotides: TGTGCCAGCAGTTTACAGGGGACTGAAGCTTTCTTT.

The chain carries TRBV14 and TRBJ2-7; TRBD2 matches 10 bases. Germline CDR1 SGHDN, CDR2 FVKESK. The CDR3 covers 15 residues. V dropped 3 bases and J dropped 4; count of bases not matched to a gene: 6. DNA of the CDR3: TGTGCCAGCAGCCAGCTCGGGACTAGCGCTTACGAGCAGTACTTC. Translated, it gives CASSQLGTSAYEQYF.

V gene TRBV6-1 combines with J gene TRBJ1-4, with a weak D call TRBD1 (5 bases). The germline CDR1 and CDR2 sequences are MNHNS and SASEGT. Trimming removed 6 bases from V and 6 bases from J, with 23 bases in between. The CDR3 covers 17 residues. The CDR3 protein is CASSELAQGLGDEKLFF. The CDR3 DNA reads TGTGCCAGCAGCGAACTTGCCCAGGGTCTTGGCGATGAAAAACTGTTTTTT.

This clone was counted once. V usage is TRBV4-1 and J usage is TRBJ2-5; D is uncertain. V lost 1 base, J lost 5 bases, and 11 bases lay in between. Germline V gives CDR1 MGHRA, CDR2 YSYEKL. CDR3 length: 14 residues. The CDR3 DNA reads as TGCGCCAGCAGCCAAGGTTTTCTACTGGAGACCCAGTACTTC. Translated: CASSQGFLLETQYF.

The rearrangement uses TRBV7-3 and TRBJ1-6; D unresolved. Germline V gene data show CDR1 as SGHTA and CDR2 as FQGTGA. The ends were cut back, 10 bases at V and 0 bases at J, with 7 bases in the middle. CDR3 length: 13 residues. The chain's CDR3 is CATKSSYNSPLHF. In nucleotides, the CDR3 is TGTGCCACGAAGAGCTCCTATAATTCACCCCTCCACTTT.

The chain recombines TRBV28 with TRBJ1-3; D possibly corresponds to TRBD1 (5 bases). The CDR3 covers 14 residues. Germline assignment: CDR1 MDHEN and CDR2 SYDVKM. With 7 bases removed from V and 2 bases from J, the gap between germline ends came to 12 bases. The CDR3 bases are TGTGCCAGCATCCTGGGGGGGACTGGAAACACCATATATTTT. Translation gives CASILGGTGNTIYF. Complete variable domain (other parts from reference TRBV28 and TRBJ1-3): DVKVTQSSRYLVKRTGEKVFLECVQDMDHENMFWYRQDPGLGLRLIYFSYDVKMKEKGDIPEGYSVSREKKERFSLILESASTNQTSMYLCASILGGTGNTIYFGEGSWLTVV.

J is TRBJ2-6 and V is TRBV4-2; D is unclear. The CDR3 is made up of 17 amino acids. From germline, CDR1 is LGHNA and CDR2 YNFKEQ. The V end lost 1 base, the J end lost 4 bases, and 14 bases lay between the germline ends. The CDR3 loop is CASSQVKSVSGANVLTF. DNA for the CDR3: TGTGCCAGCAGCCAAGTAAAATCGGTCTCAGGGGCCAACGTCCTGACTTTC.

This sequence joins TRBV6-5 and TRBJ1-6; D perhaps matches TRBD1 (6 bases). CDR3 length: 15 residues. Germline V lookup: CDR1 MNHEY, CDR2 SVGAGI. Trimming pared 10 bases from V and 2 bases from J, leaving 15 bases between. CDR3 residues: CAIKSEGAYNSPLHF. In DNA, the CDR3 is TGTGCCATAAAATCGGAGGGGGCCTATAATTCACCCCTCCACTTT.

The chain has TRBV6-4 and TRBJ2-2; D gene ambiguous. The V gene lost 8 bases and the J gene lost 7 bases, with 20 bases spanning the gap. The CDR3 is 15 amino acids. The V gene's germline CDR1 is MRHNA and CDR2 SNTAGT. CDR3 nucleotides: TGTGCCAGCGCCGTACTGGCAGGTCATGGCGGGGAGCTGTTTTTT. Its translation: CASAVLAGHGGELFF.

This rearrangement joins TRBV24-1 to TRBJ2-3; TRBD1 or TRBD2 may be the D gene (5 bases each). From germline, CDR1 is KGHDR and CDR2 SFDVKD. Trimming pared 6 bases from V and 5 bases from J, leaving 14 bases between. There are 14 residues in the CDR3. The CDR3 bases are TGTGCCACCAGTTCCCAGGGCGGGCGAGATACGCAGTATTTT. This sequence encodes CATSSQGGRDTQYF.

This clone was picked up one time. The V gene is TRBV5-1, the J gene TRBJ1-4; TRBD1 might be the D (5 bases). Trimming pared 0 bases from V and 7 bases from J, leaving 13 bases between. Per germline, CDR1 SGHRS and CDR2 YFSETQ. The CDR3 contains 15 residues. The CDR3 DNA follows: TGCGCCAGCAGCTTGGGAGGGGTGGAAGGTGAAAAACTGTTTTTT. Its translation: CASSLGGVEGEKLFF.

CDR3 amino acids: CASEWDSSGNTIYF. The DNA of the CDR3 is TGTGCCAGCGAATGGGACAGCTCTGGAAACACCATATATTTT. This chain joins TRBV6-5 and TRBJ1-3, with 7 bases matching TRBD1. Per germline, CDR1 MNHEY and CDR2 SVGAGI. The CDR3 consists of 14 residues. V lost 8 bases, J lost 0 bases, and 4 bases stayed unmatched.

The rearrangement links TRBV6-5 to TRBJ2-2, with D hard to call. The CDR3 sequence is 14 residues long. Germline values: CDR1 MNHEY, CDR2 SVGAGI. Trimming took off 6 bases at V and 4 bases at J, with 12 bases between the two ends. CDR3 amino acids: CASRAPGPTGELFF. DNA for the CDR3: TGTGCCAGCAGAGCTCCTGGTCCCACCGGGGAGCTGTTTTTT.

The CDR3 spells CASRLYQETQYF. In nucleotides, the CDR3 is TGTGCCAGCAGATTATACCAAGAGACCCAGTACTTC. The chain is built from TRBV11-2 and TRBJ2-5; D unresolved. Germline V CDR1 and CDR2: SGHAT, FQNNGV. The CDR3 loop spans 12 amino acids. The V gene lost 6 bases and the J gene lost 0 bases, with 5 bases spanning the gap.

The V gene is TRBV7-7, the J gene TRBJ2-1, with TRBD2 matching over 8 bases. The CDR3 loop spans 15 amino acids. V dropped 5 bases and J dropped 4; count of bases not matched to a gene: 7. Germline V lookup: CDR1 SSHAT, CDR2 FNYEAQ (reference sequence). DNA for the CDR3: TGTGCCAGCAGCGCCGGGACTAGAGATTACAATGAGCAGTTCTTC. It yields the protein CASSAGTRDYNEQFF.

The CDR3 is CASSLFGGRAYEQYF. The CDR3 nucleotides are TGCGCCAGCAGCTTGTTTGGGGGTAGGGCATACGAGCAGTACTTC. The V and J genes are TRBV5-1 and TRBJ2-7, with D possibly called TRBD1 or TRBD2 (5 bases each). Germline V gene sequence: CDR1 SGHRS, CDR2 YFSETQ. V dropped 1 base and J dropped 4 bases, with 15 bases sitting between them. The CDR3 covers 15 residues.

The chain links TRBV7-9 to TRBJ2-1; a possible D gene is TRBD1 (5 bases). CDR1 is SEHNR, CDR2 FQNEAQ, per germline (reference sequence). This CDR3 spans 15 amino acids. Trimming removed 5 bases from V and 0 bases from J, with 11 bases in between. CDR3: CASSRGDSSYNEQFF. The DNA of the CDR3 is TGTGCCAGCAGCCGCGGCGACAGCTCCTACAATGAGCAGTTCTTC.

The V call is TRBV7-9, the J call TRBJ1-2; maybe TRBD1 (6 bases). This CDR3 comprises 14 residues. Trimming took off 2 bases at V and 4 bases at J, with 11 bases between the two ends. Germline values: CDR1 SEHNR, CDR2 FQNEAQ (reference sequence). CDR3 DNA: TGTGCCAGCAGCTTAACCGGGGACACCTATGGCTACACCTTC. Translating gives CASSLTGDTYGYTF.

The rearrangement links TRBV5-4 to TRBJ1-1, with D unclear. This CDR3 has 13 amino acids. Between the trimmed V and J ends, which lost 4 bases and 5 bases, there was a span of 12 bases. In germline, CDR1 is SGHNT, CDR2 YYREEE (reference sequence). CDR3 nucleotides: TGTGCCAGCAGCGAGCGACCTGAAACTGAAGCTTTCTTT. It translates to CASSERPETEAFF.